This TCR beta chain derives from a study of T cells after posttransplantation cyclophosphamide. Details on this clone: Its antigen is not known.

Study-wide findings and caveats: TRB overlap between skin or GI tissue T cells and blood was limited. Donor-recipient repertoire similarity was low at 1-2 months, rising over year one.

TCRdb's copy holds only in-frame clones and misses some; the assay was immunoSEQ multiplex PCR. The data show about 50,000 clones, approximately 94% seen once. This CDR3 region has 15 residues. The V and J ends lost 4 bases and 6 bases, in that order; junction bases with no gene match: 10. Germline values: CDR1 SEHNR, CDR2 FQNEAQ (reference sequence). The sequence was collected from a woman in her twenties or thirties in good health and a related stem cell transplant donor. Source material: PBMCs. The J gene is TRBJ1-1, the V gene TRBV7-9, with 8 bases that match TRBD1. The CDR3 nucleotides are TGTGCCAGCAGCTCCTTCAGGGGGCGCCTCCCTGAAGCTTTCTTT. Protein: CASSSFRGRLPEAFF. Supplemented by reference TRBV7-9 and TRBJ1-1, the full variable domain reads DTGVSQNPRHKITKRGQNVTFRCDPISEHNRLYWYRQTLGQGPEFLTYFQNEAQLEKSRLLSDRFSAERPKGSFSTLEIQRTEQGDSAMYLCASSSFRGRLPEAFFGQGTRLTVV.